This T cell receptor (beta chain) comes out of a study of blood T cells in healthy people across ages. V shed 2 bases, J shed 15 bases, and the junction held 13 bases outside the gene matches. Germline V gene sequence: CDR1 DFQATT, CDR2 SNEGSKA (reference sequence). The CDR3 sequence is 14 residues long. Using a J-beta primer mix together with a sample-barcoded 5' primer, a second PCR was run for about 6 to 11 cycles. TCRdb independently ran MiXCR on the 5' RACE reads; one entry per CDR3 protein. The sample yields hundreds of thousands of distinct CDR3 sequences, more than 25% seen once. This clonotype was counted a few times. The antigen is not known. The study's findings and limits: CMV status of donors was unknown, possibly confounding expanded clonotype changes. Naive T cell percentage strongly correlated with TCR beta diversity.

A further study also used this sample, focusing on T cells of mothers and their children.

The chain has TRBV20-1 and TRBJ2-4; 10 bases align to TRBD2. The sequence was collected from a boy younger than 18 in good health. Source material: blood. CDR3 residues: CSARLASGGPYMYF. The CDR3 region has the DNA TGCAGTGCTAGACTCGCTAGCGGGGGCCCATATATGTACTTC.